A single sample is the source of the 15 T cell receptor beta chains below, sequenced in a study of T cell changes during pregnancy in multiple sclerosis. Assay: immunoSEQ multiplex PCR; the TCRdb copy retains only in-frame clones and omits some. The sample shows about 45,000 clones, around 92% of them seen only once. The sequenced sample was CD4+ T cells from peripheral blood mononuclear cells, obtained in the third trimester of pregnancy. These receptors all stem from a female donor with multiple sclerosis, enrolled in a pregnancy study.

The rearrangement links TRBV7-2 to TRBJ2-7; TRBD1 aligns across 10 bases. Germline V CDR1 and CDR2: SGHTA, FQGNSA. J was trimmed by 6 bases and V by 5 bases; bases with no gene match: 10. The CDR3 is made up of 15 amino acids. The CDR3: CASSPRRTGGVEQYF. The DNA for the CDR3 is TGTGCCAGCAGCCCCCGACGGACAGGGGGTGTCGAGCAGTACTTC.

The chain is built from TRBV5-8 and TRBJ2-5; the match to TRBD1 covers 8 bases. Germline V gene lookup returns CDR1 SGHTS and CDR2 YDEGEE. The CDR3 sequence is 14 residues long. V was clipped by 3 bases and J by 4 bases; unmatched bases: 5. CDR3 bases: TGTGCCAGCAGCTGGAGGGACAGGCGAGAGACCCAGTACTTC. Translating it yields CASSWRDRRETQYF. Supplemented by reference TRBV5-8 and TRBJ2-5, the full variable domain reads EAGVTQSPTHLIKTRGQQATLRCSPISGHTSVYWYQQALGLGLQFLLWYDEGEERNRGNFPPRFSGRQFPNYSSELNVNALELEDSALYLCASSWRDRRETQYFGPGTRLLVL.

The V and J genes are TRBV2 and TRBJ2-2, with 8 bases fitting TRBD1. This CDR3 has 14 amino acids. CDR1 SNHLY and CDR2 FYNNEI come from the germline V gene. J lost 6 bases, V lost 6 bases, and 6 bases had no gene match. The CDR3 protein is CASRTTGDPGELFF. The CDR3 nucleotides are TGTGCCAGCAGAACGACAGGGGATCCCGGGGAGCTGTTTTTT. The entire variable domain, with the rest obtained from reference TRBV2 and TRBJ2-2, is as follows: EPEVTQTPSHQVTQMGQEVILRCVPISNHLYFYWYRQILGQKVEFLVSFYNNEISEKSEIFDDQFSVERPDGSNFTLKIRSTKLEDSAMYFCASRTTGDPGELFFGEGSRLTVL.

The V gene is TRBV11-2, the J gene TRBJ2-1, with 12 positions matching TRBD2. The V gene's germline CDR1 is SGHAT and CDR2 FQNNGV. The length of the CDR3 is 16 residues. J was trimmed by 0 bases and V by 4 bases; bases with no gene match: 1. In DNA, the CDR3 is TGTGCCAGCAGCTCGACTAGCGGGAGCTCCTACAATGAGCAGTTCTTC. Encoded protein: CASSSTSGSSYNEQFF.

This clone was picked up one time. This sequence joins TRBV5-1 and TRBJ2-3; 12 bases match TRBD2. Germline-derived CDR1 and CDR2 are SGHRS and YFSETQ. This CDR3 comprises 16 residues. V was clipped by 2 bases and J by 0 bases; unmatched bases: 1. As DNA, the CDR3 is TGCGCCAGCAGCTTCGGACTAGCGGGAAGCACAGATACGCAGTATTTT. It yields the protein CASSFGLAGSTDTQYF. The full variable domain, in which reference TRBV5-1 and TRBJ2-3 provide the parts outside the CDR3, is KAGVTQTPRYLIKTRGQQVTLSCSPISGHRSVSWYQQTPGQGLQFLFEYFSETQRNKGNFPGRFSGRQFSNSRSEMNVSTLELGDSALYLCASSFGLAGSTDTQYFGPGTRLTVL.

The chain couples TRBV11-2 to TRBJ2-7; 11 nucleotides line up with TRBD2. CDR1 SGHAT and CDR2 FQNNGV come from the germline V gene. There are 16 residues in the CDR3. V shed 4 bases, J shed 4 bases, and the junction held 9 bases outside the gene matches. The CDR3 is CASSSLSGRDAYEQYF. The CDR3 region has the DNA TGTGCCAGCAGCTCACTTAGCGGGAGGGACGCATACGAGCAGTACTTC.

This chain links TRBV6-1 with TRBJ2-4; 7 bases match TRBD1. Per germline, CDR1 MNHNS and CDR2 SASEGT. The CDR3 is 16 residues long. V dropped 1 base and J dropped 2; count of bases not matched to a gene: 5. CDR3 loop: CASSEVDRAPKNIQYF. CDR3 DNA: TGTGCCAGCAGTGAAGTTGACAGGGCCCCCAAAAACATTCAGTACTTC.

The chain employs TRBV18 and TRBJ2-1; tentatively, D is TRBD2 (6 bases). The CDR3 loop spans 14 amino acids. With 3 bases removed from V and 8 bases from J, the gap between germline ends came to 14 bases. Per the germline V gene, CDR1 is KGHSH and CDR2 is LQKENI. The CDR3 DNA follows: TGTGCCAGCTCACCGAGAACTAGCCCCCATGAGCAGTTCTTC. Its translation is CASSPRTSPHEQFF.

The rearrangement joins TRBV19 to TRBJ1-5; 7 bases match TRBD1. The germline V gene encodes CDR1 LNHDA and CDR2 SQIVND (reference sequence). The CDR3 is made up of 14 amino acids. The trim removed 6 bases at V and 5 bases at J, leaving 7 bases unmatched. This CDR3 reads CASSRTGQDQPQHF. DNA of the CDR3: TGTGCCAGTAGCCGGACAGGTCAGGATCAGCCCCAGCATTTT.

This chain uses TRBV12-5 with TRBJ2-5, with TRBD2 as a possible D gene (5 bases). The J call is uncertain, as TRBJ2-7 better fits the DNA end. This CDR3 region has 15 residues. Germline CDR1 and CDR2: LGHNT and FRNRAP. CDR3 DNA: TGTGCTAGTGCGCTCGTCACGGGCAGAGGGTACGAGCAGTACTTC. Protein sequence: CASALVTGRGYEQYF.

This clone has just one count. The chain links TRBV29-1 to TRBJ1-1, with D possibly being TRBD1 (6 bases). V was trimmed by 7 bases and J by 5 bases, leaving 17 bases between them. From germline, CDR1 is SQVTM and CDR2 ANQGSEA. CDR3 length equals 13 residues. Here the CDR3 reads CSASKGQGTEAFF. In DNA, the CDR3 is TGCAGCGCGTCGAAAGGGCAGGGGACTGAAGCTTTCTTT.

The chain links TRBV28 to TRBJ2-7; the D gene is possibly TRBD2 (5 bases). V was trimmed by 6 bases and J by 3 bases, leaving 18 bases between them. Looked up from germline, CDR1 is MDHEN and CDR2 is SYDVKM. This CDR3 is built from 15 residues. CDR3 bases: TGTGCCAGCAGCCCCGAGCGGACCTTAAACTACGAGCAGTACTTC. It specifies CASSPERTLNYEQYF.

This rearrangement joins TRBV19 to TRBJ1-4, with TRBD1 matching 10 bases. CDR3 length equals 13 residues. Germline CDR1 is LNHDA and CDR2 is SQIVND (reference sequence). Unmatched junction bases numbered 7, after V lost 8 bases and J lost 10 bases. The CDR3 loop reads CASLDRGVGKLFF. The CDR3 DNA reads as TGTGCCAGTTTGGACAGGGGGGTCGGAAAACTGTTTTTT.

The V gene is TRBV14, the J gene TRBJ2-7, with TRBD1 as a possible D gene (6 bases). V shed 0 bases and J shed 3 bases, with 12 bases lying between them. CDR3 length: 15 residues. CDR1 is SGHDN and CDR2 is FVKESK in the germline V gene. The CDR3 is CASSQEARGHYEQYF. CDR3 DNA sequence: TGTGCCAGCAGCCAAGAAGCCCGGGGACACTACGAGCAGTACTTC. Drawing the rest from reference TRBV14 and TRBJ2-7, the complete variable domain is EAGVTQFPSHSVIEKGQTVTLRCDPISGHDNLYWYRRVMGKEIKFLLHFVKESKQDESGMPNNRFLAERTGGTYSTLKVQPAELEDSGVYFCASSQEARGHYEQYFGPGTRLTVT.

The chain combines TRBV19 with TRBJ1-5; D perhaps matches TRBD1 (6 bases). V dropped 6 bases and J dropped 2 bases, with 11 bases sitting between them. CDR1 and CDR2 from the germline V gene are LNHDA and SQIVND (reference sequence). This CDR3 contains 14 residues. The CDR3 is CASRGTIGNQPQHF. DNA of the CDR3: TGTGCCAGTAGAGGGACAATAGGCAATCAGCCCCAGCATTTT.